These 27 T cell receptor beta chains came from one sample sequenced in a study of T cell changes during pregnancy in multiple sclerosis (dated by TCRdb to between 2018 and 2021). Library prep was done by the immunoSEQ multiplex PCR assay. The immuneACCESS repertoire file appears here via TCRdb, limited to in-frame rearrangements. These files lack a portion of the clones; in checked studies, under half of the deficit traces to unresolved V genes, and the cause of the others is not known. The sample has roughly 40,000 clones on record, around nine tenths of them singletons. The top ten clones comprise more than 7% of the sample. Sequenced here: CD8+ T cells from peripheral blood mononuclear cells, sampled before pregnancy. Receptors were obtained from a female donor with multiple sclerosis, enrolled in a pregnancy study.

This chain uses TRBV27 with TRBJ2-3; D might be TRBD1 (5 bases). CDR3 length equals 15 residues. Germline V gives CDR1 MNHEY, CDR2 SMNVEV (reference sequence). V shed 3 bases and J shed 1 base, with 11 bases lying between them. Written as DNA, the CDR3 is TGTGCCAGCAGTTTCTGGGGCGATGGCACAGATACGCAGTATTTT. Protein product: CASSFWGDGTDTQYF.

The chain employs TRBV28 and TRBJ2-1, with D possibly being TRBD1 (6 bases). In germline, CDR1 is MDHEN, CDR2 SYDVKM. Trimming pared 1 base from V and 0 bases from J, leaving 10 bases between. There are 16 residues in the CDR3. CDR3 nucleotide sequence: TGTGCCAGCAGTTTATCACAGGGTTTCTCCTACAATGAGCAGTTCTTC. Amino acid sequence: CASSLSQGFSYNEQFF. Full variable domain (rest looked up from reference TRBV28 and TRBJ2-1): DVKVTQSSRYLVKRTGEKVFLECVQDMDHENMFWYRQDPGLGLRLIYFSYDVKMKEKGDIPEGYSVSREKKERFSLILESASTNQTSMYLCASSLSQGFSYNEQFFGPGTRLTVL.

V gene TRBV19 combines with J gene TRBJ1-2, with D tentatively TRBD1 (5 bases). Germline V gene lookup returns CDR1 LNHDA and CDR2 SQIVND (reference sequence). Trimming took off 4 bases at V and 5 bases at J, with 14 bases between the two ends. The CDR3 totals 14 residues. Written as DNA, the CDR3 is TGTGCCAGTAGTACAGATATCGGGGGTTATGGCTACACCTTC. Protein product: CASSTDIGGYGYTF.

This chain uses TRBV5-4 with TRBJ2-1; the D is unclear. Germline CDR1 is SGHNT and CDR2 is YYREEE (reference sequence). V lost 5 bases, J lost 7 bases, and 10 bases lay in between. The CDR3 runs to 12 residues. CDR3 sequence (DNA): TGTGCCAGCAGTCGTACAAGAAATGAGCAGTTCTTC. Its translation: CASSRTRNEQFF.

This clone appeared a single time. The chain uses TRBV19 and TRBJ2-3, with 8 bases fitting TRBD2. The CDR3 runs to 16 residues. Germline CDR1 and CDR2: LNHDA and SQIVND (reference sequence). V lost 6 bases, J lost 2 bases, and 10 bases stayed unmatched. The CDR3 reads CASRSPGLGSTDTQYF. The CDR3, as DNA: TGTGCCAGTAGAAGTCCGGGACTAGGGTCCACAGATACGCAGTATTTT.

The V gene is TRBV6-6, the J gene TRBJ2-1; 10 bases agree with TRBD2. V lost 4 bases, J lost 14 bases, and 5 bases stayed unmatched. Germline values: CDR1 MNHNY, CDR2 SVGAGI (reference sequence). This CDR3 is 12 amino acids long. This CDR3 is CASSSSGRDKFF. The CDR3 nucleotides are TGTGCCAGCAGTTCAAGCGGGAGGGATAAGTTCTTC.

Comments on this clone: Other DNA sequences of this sample code for an identical CDR3. The rearrangement joins TRBV27 to TRBJ2-7; possibly TRBD1 for D (5 bases). CDR1 is MNHEY and CDR2 is SMNVEV in the germline V gene (reference sequence). V was shortened by 5 bases and J by 3 bases, with 11 bases between the two germline ends. The CDR3 length is 13 residues. CDR3 DNA sequence: TGTGCCAGCAGTCCGCCAGGGAACTACGAGCAGTACTTC. Its protein product is CASSPPGNYEQYF.

This chain links TRBV10-3 with TRBJ2-2; 7 bases are a match to TRBD1. Per the germline V gene, CDR1 is ENHRY and CDR2 is SYGVKD. CDR3 size: 17 residues. V trimming: 0 bases; J trimming: 5 bases; junction bases outside the gene matches: 9. The CDR3 DNA reads TGTGCCATCAGTGAGTCAACAGACAGGGCCCCGACCGGGGAGCTGTTTTTT. It specifies CAISESTDRAPTGELFF.

This chain connects TRBV5-6 to TRBJ2-7, with D maybe TRBD1 (6 bases). Germline lookup yields CDR1 SGHDT and CDR2 YYEEEE. The CDR3 runs to 13 residues. The V gene lost 0 bases and the J gene lost 4 bases, with 8 bases spanning the gap. CDR3 nucleotide sequence: TGTGCCAGCAGCTTGGGGACAGAGTACGAGCAGTACTTC. Translating it yields CASSLGTEYEQYF. Complete variable domain (other parts from reference TRBV5-6 and TRBJ2-7): DAGVTQSPTHLIKTRGQQVTLRCSPKSGHDTVSWYQQALGQGPQFIFQYYEEEERQRGNFPDRFSGHQFPNYSSELNVNALLLGDSALYLCASSLGTEYEQYFGPGTRLTVT.

The gene calls are TRBV6-5 and TRBJ2-6; no reliable D call. The CDR3 runs 13 residues. Germline CDR1 and CDR2: MNHEY and SVGAGI. Trimming took 6 bases from V and 12 from J, leaving 15 bases between them. CDR3 amino acids: CASRLSVESVLTF. In nucleotides, the CDR3 is TGTGCCAGCAGACTCAGCGTGGAGAGCGTCCTGACTTTC.

V gene TRBV7-9 combines with J gene TRBJ2-7, with D hard to call. The V and J ends lost 5 bases and 7 bases respectively, with 15 bases between them. Germline CDR1 reads SEHNR; CDR2 reads FQNEAQ (reference sequence). The CDR3 totals 13 residues. CDR3: CASSPPRQSEQYF. DNA for the CDR3: TGTGCCAGCAGCCCCCCGAGGCAGAGTGAGCAGTACTTC.

V gene TRBV9 combines with J gene TRBJ2-1; 10 bases map to TRBD2. This CDR3 comprises 12 residues. The germline V gene encodes CDR1 SGDLS and CDR2 YYNGEE. Trimming took 4 bases from V and 13 from J; bases not matched to a gene: 5. The chain's CDR3 is CASSWSGRAQFF. The CDR3 coding sequence is TGTGCCAGCAGCTGGAGCGGGAGGGCTCAGTTCTTC.

This clone was detected once. The chain has TRBV28 and TRBJ1-3; TRBD1 is a possible D gene (5 bases). The CDR3 has 15 amino acids. CDR1 is MDHEN and CDR2 is SYDVKM in the germline V gene. Trimming stripped 6 bases from V and 3 bases from J, with 15 bases between. The CDR3: CASSPDMANGNTIYF. The CDR3 DNA reads as TGTGCCAGCAGCCCGGACATGGCCAATGGAAACACCATATATTTT.

This rearrangement joins TRBV4-2 to TRBJ2-7; a possible D gene is TRBD2 (6 bases). V gave up 0 bases and J gave up 6 bases, with 15 bases separating them. The CDR3 contains 15 residues. CDR1 is LGHNA, CDR2 YNFKEQ, per germline. This chain's CDR3 is CASSQDRDWASEQYF. CDR3 sequence (DNA): TGTGCCAGCAGCCAAGACCGGGACTGGGCGAGCGAGCAGTACTTC.

The chain carries TRBV5-4 and TRBJ2-5; D is unclear. CDR1 is SGHNT, CDR2 YYREEE, per germline (reference sequence). V lost 0 bases and J lost 0, with 9 bases in between. CDR3 length equals 15 residues. CDR3 nucleotide sequence: TGTGCCAGCAGCTTGGCCGTCAGGAACCAAGAGACCCAGTACTTC. Translation gives CASSLAVRNQETQYF.

J is TRBJ2-1 and V is TRBV11-2; the D gene is possibly TRBD2 (5 bases). This CDR3 is 15 amino acids long. The V gene lost 1 base and the J gene lost 4 bases, with 11 bases spanning the gap. CDR1 is SGHAT, CDR2 FQNNGV, per germline. CDR3 region: CASSLGLARYNEQFF. The CDR3 DNA reads TGTGCCAGCAGCTTAGGGCTAGCCCGTTACAATGAGCAGTTCTTC.

This chain connects TRBV27 to TRBJ2-1, with D unclear. CDR1 and CDR2 (germline): MNHEY, SMNVEV (reference sequence). V lost 3 bases and J lost 0, with 9 bases in between. CDR3 size: 15 residues. The CDR3 sequence is CASSFVLSSYNEQFF. CDR3 in DNA: TGTGCCAGCAGTTTTGTGCTAAGCTCCTACAATGAGCAGTTCTTC.

The V call is TRBV7-2, the J call TRBJ2-3; 9 bases align to TRBD2. The CDR3 length is 15 residues. V lost 4 bases to trimming and J lost 2 bases; unmatched junction nucleotides: 4. CDR1 SGHTA and CDR2 FQGNSA come from the germline V gene. For the CDR3, the DNA is TGTGCCAGCAGCTCGTTAGCGGGAGTCACAGATACGCAGTATTTT. Translation: CASSSLAGVTDTQYF.

The chain couples TRBV29-1 to TRBJ1-1; TRBD1 matches 9 bases. Germline V gene sequence: CDR1 SQVTM, CDR2 ANQGSEA. The CDR3 runs to 13 residues. V trimming: 7 bases; J trimming: 3 bases; junction bases outside the gene matches: 6. CDR3 amino acids: CSARQGGYTEAFF. CDR3 sequence (DNA): TGCAGCGCAAGACAGGGGGGCTACACTGAAGCTTTCTTT.

The rearrangement links TRBV28 to TRBJ2-1; the D is unclear. The germline V gene has CDR1 MDHEN and CDR2 SYDVKM. Between the trimmed V and J ends, which lost 1 base and 11 bases, there was a span of 21 bases. The CDR3 consists of 16 residues. CDR3: CASSLSLGWAKSKQFF. The CDR3 DNA follows: TGTGCCAGCAGTTTATCCCTGGGCTGGGCAAAATCAAAGCAGTTCTTC.

The V and J genes are TRBV12-2 and TRBJ1-1; the tabulated D call, TRBD1, remains unverified against the DNA. TRBV12-2 corresponds to a pseudogene. The CDR3 is 16 residues long. CDR3 nucleotides: TGTGCAAGTCGCTTGGGTAGGGGGCGCCGGAACACTGAAGCTTTCTTT. The encoded protein is CASRLGRGRRNTEAFF.

The rearrangement joins TRBV19 to TRBJ1-5; 7 bases map to TRBD1. Germline trimming cut 9 bases from V and 7 bases from J; bases unmatched to any gene: 9. Germline CDR1 LNHDA, CDR2 SQIVND (reference sequence). The CDR3 runs to 13 residues. The CDR3 sequence is CARVGTVMQPQHF. The CDR3 DNA reads as TGTGCCAGAGTCGGGACAGTTATGCAGCCCCAGCATTTT. Together with reference TRBV19 and TRBJ1-5, the CDR3 gives the full variable domain: DGGITQSPKYLFRKEGQNVTLSCEQNLNHDAMYWYRQDPGQGLRLIYYSQIVNDFQKGDIAEGYSVSREKKESFPLTVTSAQKNPTAFYLCARVGTVMQPQHFGDGTRLSIL.

This clone was observed once. The CDR3 reads CASSFGLGGTEAFF. DNA for the CDR3: TGCGCCAGCAGCTTCGGTCTCGGGGGCACTGAAGCTTTCTTT. The V gene is TRBV5-1, the J gene TRBJ1-1; possible D gene TRBD1, 5 bases. CDR1 and CDR2 (germline): SGHRS, YFSETQ. The CDR3 has 14 residues. Trimming stripped 2 bases from V and 4 bases from J, with 12 bases between.

This clone turned up a few times. The chain joins TRBV27 to TRBJ2-1; 11 bases map to TRBD2. Looked up from germline, CDR1 is MNHEY and CDR2 is SMNVEV (reference sequence). This CDR3 is 13 amino acids long. Germline trimming cut 8 bases from V and 9 bases from J; bases unmatched to any gene: 6. The CDR3 spells CASGLAGGSEQFF. The CDR3 DNA reads as TGTGCCAGCGGGTTAGCGGGAGGGAGTGAGCAGTTCTTC.

The J gene is TRBJ1-1, the V gene TRBV28; 8 bases line up with TRBD1. Germline V gene data show CDR1 as MDHEN and CDR2 as SYDVKM. This CDR3 comprises 14 residues. V gave up 8 bases and J gave up 1 base; unmatched junction bases: 6. CDR3 in DNA: TGTGCCAGCGCACATCAGGGGGCGAACACTGAAGCTTTCTTT. Amino acid sequence: CASAHQGANTEAFF.

The V and J genes are TRBV7-9 and TRBJ2-3, with 8 bases matching TRBD2. Germline V CDR1 and CDR2: SEHNR, FQNEAQ (reference sequence). The CDR3 has 19 residues. V gave up 4 bases and J gave up 4 bases; unmatched junction bases: 19. CDR3 amino acids: CASSSWGLSGGPTADTQYF. DNA of the CDR3: TGTGCCAGCAGCTCCTGGGGTTTGTCGGGAGGGCCCACGGCAGATACGCAGTATTTT.

The chain uses TRBV27 and TRBJ2-2; 9 bases are shared with TRBD2. Losses at the gene ends were 0 bases for V and 3 bases for J; bases not matched to a gene: 8. CDR3 size: 18 residues. The germline CDR1 and CDR2 sequences are MNHEY and SMNVEV (reference sequence). As DNA, the CDR3 is TGTGCCAGCAGTTTATCGCAAGGGACTAGCACCTACACCGGGGAGCTGTTTTTT. It encodes CASSLSQGTSTYTGELFF.